What follows is one TCR beta chain and its context. No antigen is known for it. CD4+CD8-CD45RO-CD45RA+ cells were naive CD4+; CD8+CD4-CD45RA+CD27bright cells were naive CD8+. This sample stems from a study of healthy donors' naive CD4 and CD8 T cells. Study as a whole: Donors came from three age groups: 20-25, 40-50 and 60-70 years. Study-level findings and limits: Positive CDR3 charge linked to CD4+ cells, negative to CD8+ cells.

Each TCR library used 450 to 600 ng of total RNA and a linear amplification protocol. Per the study methods: From 5 or 6 healthy donors, approximately 79,000 rearranged TCR alpha transcripts were sequenced. One entry per CDR3 protein results from TCRdb running MiXCR on the reads. The V and J calls, along with clone size, are taken from TCRdb and not from the paper's own processing. Here the sample spans approximately 200,000 distinct CDR3 sequences, around 70% being singletons. Between the trimmed V and J ends, which lost 5 bases and 6 bases, there was a span of 19 bases. Germline CDR1 is SGHAT and CDR2 is FQDESV (reference sequence). The CDR3 extends over 15 amino acids.

This sequence originates from a pool of human donors in good health; the sample pools cells from several healthy donors. The chain carries TRBV11-1 and TRBJ2-5, with D possibly TRBD1 on 6 matching bases. The sample consisted of naive CD4+ and CD8+ T cells sorted from blood, pooled from several donors. DNA for the CDR3: TGTGCCAGCAGCCCCGACAGCCGAGGGGGAAAGACCCAGTACTTC. Protein product: CASSPDSRGGKTQYF.